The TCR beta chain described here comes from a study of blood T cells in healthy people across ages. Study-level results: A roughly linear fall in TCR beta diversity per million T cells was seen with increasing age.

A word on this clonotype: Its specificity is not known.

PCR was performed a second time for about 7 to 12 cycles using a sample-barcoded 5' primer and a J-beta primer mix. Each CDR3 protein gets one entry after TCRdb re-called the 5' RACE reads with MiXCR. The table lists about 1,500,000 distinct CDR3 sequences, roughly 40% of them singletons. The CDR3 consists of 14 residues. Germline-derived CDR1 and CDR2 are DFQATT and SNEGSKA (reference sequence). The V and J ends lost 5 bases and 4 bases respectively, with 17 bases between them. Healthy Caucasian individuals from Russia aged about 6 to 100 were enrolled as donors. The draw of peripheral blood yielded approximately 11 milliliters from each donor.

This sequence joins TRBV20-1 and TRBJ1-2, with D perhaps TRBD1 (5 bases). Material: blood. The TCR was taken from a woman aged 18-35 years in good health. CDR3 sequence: CSAPGGDGIYGYTF. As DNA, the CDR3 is TGCAGTGCTCCCGGGGGGGATGGGATCTATGGCTACACCTTC.